Below, 19 T cell receptor beta chains from the same sample are listed, as sequenced in a study of chemoradiotherapy in HPV16-positive cancers. Clones were read by immunoSEQ multiplex PCR, and TCRdb kept only the in-frame ones, dropping some. The sample shows more than 12,000 clones, about 90% of them seen only once. This specimen consisted of blood, obtained from a patient who underwent chemoradiotherapy. These receptor sequences come from a human donor with HPV-associated anogenital cancer.

The chain carries TRBV9 and TRBJ1-2; D is perhaps TRBD1 (5 bases). The V end was cut by 4 bases, the J end by 4 bases, with 17 bases between. This CDR3 contains 15 residues. Germline loops: CDR1 SGDLS, CDR2 YYNGEE. DNA of the CDR3: TGTGCCAGCAGCCTCGGAGGGGTGGAGGGCTATGGCTACACCTTC. Translating it yields CASSLGGVEGYGYTF.

The J gene is TRBJ2-7, the V gene TRBV10-3, with a tentative D call TRBD1 (6 bases). Germline lookup yields CDR1 ENHRY and CDR2 SYGVKD. This CDR3 spans 16 amino acids. The V end was cut by 4 bases, the J end by 2 bases, with 18 bases between. The CDR3 DNA reads TGTGCCATCAGTGCGATAAAACAGGGTTTTGCCTACGAGCAGTACTTC. Translating it yields CAISAIKQGFAYEQYF.

V gene TRBV27 combines with J gene TRBJ2-3; 7 bases are shared with TRBD2. This CDR3 is built from 17 residues. Trimming removed 3 bases from V and 3 bases from J; junction bases left unmatched: 12. Germline assignment: CDR1 MNHEY and CDR2 SMNVEV (reference sequence). CDR3 region: CASSFNLRELRTDTQYF. Here the CDR3 DNA reads TGTGCCAGCAGTTTCAATTTGCGGGAGCTCCGAACAGATACGCAGTATTTT.

The rearrangement links TRBV7-2 to TRBJ2-5; perhaps TRBD2 as D (5 bases). Deletions cut 5 bases from V and 1 base from J, with 23 bases between. The CDR3 extends over 18 amino acids. Germline V gene sequence: CDR1 SGHTA, CDR2 FQGNSA. CDR3 nucleotides: TGTGCCAGCAGCCCCCCCCTAACGGGGATTCGAGTCCAAGAGACCCAGTACTTC. Its translation: CASSPPLTGIRVQETQYF. Full variable domain (missing parts from reference TRBV7-2 and TRBJ2-5): GAGVSQSPSNKVTEKGKDVELRCDPISGHTALYWYRQSLGQGLEFLIYFQGNSAPDKSGLPSDRFSAERTGGSVSTLTIQRTQQEDSAVYLCASSPPLTGIRVQETQYFGPGTRLLVL.

This chain connects TRBV25-1 to TRBJ1-1, with 9 bases lining up with TRBD1. The J segment lost 9 bases and the V segment lost 3 bases, leaving 11 bases of the junction unmatched. The CDR3 covers 15 residues. Germline V gene data show CDR1 as MGHDK and CDR2 as SYGVNS. CDR3 bases: TGTGCCAGCAGTGACCCTACAGGGGGCGCGTGGAAAGCTTTCTTT. This codes for CASSDPTGGAWKAFF.

The chain couples TRBV28 to TRBJ1-4; 9 nucleotides agree with TRBD1. This CDR3 region has 15 residues. The germline V gene encodes CDR1 MDHEN and CDR2 SYDVKM. V shed 6 bases, J shed 8 bases, and the junction held 10 bases outside the gene matches. The CDR3 reads CASRRNRGRAEKLFF. CDR3 nucleotides: TGTGCCAGCAGGCGAAACAGGGGGCGTGCGGAAAAACTGTTTTTT. Complete variable domain (other parts from reference TRBV28 and TRBJ1-4): DVKVTQSSRYLVKRTGEKVFLECVQDMDHENMFWYRQDPGLGLRLIYFSYDVKMKEKGDIPEGYSVSREKKERFSLILESASTNQTSMYLCASRRNRGRAEKLFFGSGTQLSVL.

The V and J genes are TRBV5-1 and TRBJ1-1; D is possibly TRBD1 (5 bases). The CDR3 extends over 13 amino acids. V lost 2 bases to trimming and J lost 1 base, with 6 bases between them. CDR1 is SGHRS and CDR2 is YFSETQ in the germline V gene. The CDR3 here is CASSLTGNTEAFF. CDR3 DNA: TGCGCCAGCAGCTTAACAGGGAACACTGAAGCTTTCTTT.

The chain recombines TRBV7-2 with TRBJ2-1, with 8 bases aligning to TRBD2. The CDR3 has 15 residues. Trimming removed 3 bases from V and 4 bases from J; junction bases left unmatched: 5. Germline CDR1 SGHTA, CDR2 FQGNSA. The CDR3 DNA sequence: TGTGCCAGCAGCTTTTGGCGGGAGGCATACAATGAGCAGTTCTTC. This translates into CASSFWREAYNEQFF.

J is TRBJ2-2 and V is TRBV11-3, with 7 bases identical to TRBD1. Trimming cost V 3 bases and J 2 bases; bases outside gene matches: 3. This CDR3 region has 15 residues. Germline values: CDR1 SGHNT, CDR2 YENEEA. Here the CDR3 DNA reads TGTGCCAGCAGCTTTAGGACAGGAAACACCGGGGAGCTGTTTTTT. Its protein product is CASSFRTGNTGELFF.

This clone was counted a few times. V gene TRBV21-1 combines with J gene TRBJ2-2; the tabulated D call, TRBD1, remains unverified against the DNA. TRBV21-1 is a pseudogene locus. The CDR3 covers 17 residues. CDR3 in DNA: TGTGCCAGCAGCAAATTAAAGTCAGGGGGCTTGGGCGGGGAGCTGTTTTTT. This translates into CASSKLKSGGLGGELFF.

The chain uses TRBV6-6 and TRBJ1-2; tentatively, D is TRBD1 (6 bases). Germline lookup yields CDR1 MNHNY and CDR2 SVGAGI (reference sequence). V lost 6 bases and J lost 3, with 14 bases in between. The CDR3 covers 14 residues. The CDR3 bases are TGTGCCAGCAGAAATGCCGGACAGTACTATGGCTACACCTTC. Its translation: CASRNAGQYYGYTF.

As regards this clone: A junction boundary mismatches the germline segment, possibly from a read error. Other DNA sequences in this sample translate to the same CDR3. The CDR3, as DNA: TGTGCCACCAGCAGAGATCCGGGCAGCTTGAACACTGAAGCCTTCTTT. It translates to CATSRDPGSLNTEAFF. V usage is TRBV15 and J usage is TRBJ1-1; D gene unclear. Germline V CDR1 and CDR2: LNHNV, YYDKDF (reference sequence). This CDR3 has 16 residues.

The J gene is TRBJ2-3, the V gene TRBV19; the D is unclear. The CDR3 spans 13 residues. CDR1 and CDR2 from the germline V gene are LNHDA and SQIVND (reference sequence). Trimming left V 5 bases short and J 4 bases short, with 10 bases between. The CDR3 sequence: CASSPQASDTQYF. The CDR3 region has the DNA TGTGCCAGTAGTCCCCAGGCCTCAGATACGCAGTATTTT.

The rearrangement uses TRBV30 and TRBJ1-2, with a weak D call TRBD1 (5 bases). Deletions cut 0 bases from V and 4 bases from J, with 9 bases between. The germline V gene has CDR1 GTSNPN and CDR2 SVGIG (reference sequence). The CDR3 sequence is 13 residues long. DNA of the CDR3: TGTGCCTGGAGTGTGGACGGGACCTATGGCTACACCTTC. This translates into CAWSVDGTYGYTF.

The rearrangement uses TRBV30 and TRBJ1-3; D uncertain. The germline V gene has CDR1 GTSNPN and CDR2 SVGIG (reference sequence). This CDR3 has 14 residues. Trimming left V 0 bases short and J 1 base short, with 7 bases between. The CDR3 loop reads CAWSVRGSGNTIYF. In DNA, the CDR3 is TGTGCCTGGAGTGTACGAGGATCTGGAAACACCATATATTTT.

In the case of this clone: The junction departs from germline at one end; a sequencing error may be responsible. The CDR3 is CASSQFTGEPFF. CDR3 in DNA: TGTGCCAGTAGCCAGTTCACCGGGGAGCCGTTTTTT. The V gene is TRBV19, the J gene TRBJ2-2, with D possibly matching TRBD2 (5 bases). This CDR3 contains 12 residues. Germline CDR1 reads LNHDA; CDR2 reads SQIVND (reference sequence).

The V gene is TRBV25-1, the J gene TRBJ2-2, with 8 bases that match TRBD2. Looked up from germline, CDR1 is MGHDK and CDR2 is SYGVNS. The CDR3 contains 15 residues. Trimming took 5 bases from V and 2 from J; bases not matched to a gene: 4. Here the CDR3 reads CASSSGGPNTGELFF. In DNA, the CDR3 is TGTGCCAGCAGTAGCGGGGGCCCTAACACCGGGGAGCTGTTTTTT.

This chain links TRBV9 with TRBJ2-7, with a weak D call TRBD2 (6 bases). Looked up from germline, CDR1 is SGDLS and CDR2 is YYNGEE. The CDR3 contains 15 residues. V lost 4 bases to trimming and J lost 3 bases, with 17 bases between them. Written as DNA, the CDR3 is TGTGCCAGCAGCCTCCGGACTGGGGGAGGCTACGAGCAGTACTTC. Amino acids: CASSLRTGGGYEQYF.

The J gene is TRBJ1-1, the V gene TRBV19; D perhaps matches TRBD1 (5 bases). Germline CDR1 and CDR2: LNHDA and SQIVND (reference sequence). The CDR3 is 15 residues long. The V end lost 4 bases, the J end lost 1 base, and 13 bases lay between the germline ends. This CDR3 is CASSRAGRGNTEAFF. Written as DNA, the CDR3 is TGTGCCAGTAGTAGGGCAGGGAGGGGGAACACTGAAGCTTTCTTT.